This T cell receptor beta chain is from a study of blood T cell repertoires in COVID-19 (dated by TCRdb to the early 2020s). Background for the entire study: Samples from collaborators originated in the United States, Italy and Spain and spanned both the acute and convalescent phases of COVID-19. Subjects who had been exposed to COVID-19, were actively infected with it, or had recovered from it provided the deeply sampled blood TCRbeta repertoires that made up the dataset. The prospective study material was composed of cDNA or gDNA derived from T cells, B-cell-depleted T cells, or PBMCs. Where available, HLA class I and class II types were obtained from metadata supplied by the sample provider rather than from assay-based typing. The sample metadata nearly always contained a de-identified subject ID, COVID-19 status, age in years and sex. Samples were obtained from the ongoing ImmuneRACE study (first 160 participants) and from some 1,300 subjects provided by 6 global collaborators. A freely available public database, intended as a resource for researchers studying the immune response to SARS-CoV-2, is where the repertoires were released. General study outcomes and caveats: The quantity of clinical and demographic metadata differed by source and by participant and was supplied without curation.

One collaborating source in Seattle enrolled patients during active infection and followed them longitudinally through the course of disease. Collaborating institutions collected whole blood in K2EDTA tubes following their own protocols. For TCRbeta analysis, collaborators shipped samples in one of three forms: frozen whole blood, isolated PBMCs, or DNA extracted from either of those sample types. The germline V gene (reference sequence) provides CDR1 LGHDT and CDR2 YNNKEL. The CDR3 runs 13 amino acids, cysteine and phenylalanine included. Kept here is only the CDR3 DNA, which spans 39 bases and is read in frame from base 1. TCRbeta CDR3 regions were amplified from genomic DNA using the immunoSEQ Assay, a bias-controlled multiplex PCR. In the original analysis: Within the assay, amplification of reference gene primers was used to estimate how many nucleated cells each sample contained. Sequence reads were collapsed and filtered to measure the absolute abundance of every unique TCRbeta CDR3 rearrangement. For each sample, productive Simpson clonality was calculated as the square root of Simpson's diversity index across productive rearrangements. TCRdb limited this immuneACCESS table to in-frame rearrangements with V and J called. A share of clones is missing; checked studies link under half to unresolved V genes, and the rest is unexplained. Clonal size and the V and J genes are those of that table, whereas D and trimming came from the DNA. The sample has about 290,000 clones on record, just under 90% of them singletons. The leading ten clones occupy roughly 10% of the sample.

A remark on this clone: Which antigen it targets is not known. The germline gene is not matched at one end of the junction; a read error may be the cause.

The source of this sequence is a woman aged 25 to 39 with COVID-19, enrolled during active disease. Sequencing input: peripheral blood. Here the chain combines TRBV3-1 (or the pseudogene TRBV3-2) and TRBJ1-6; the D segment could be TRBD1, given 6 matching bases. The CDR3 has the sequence CASSQDPGTSGFF. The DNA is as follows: TGTGCCAGCAGCCAAGACCCCGGGACATCCGGATTTTTT.